A selection of T cell receptor beta chains follows, all from one sample in a study of blood T cell repertoires in COVID-19. TCRdb's copy holds only in-frame clones and misses some; the assay was immunoSEQ multiplex PCR. The top ten hold under 4% of the sample, which has 200,000 to 250,000 clones, around 90% seen once. The sample taken for sequencing was peripheral blood. The receptors here all came from a man aged 18-30 years with active or convalescent COVID-19. The CDR3 runs from the conserved cysteine through the conserved F or W. D genes are given only for firm matches.

V gene	D gene	J gene	CDR3 protein
TRBV19	.	TRBJ1-1	CASSMASLLNTEAFF
TRBV4-3	TRBD1	TRBJ1-3	CASSRSRDRSSGNTIYF
TRBV4-3	TRBD2	TRBJ2-1	CASSQVSSGRGGQFF
TRBV7-2	TRBD2	TRBJ2-7	CASSLWAGGPIRANYEQYF
TRBV29-1	.	TRBJ1-2	CSVRGGGYGYTF
TRBV6-6	.	TRBJ1-5	CASSYGGQPQHF
TRBV6-1	TRBD1	TRBJ2-2	CASSEQGADTGELFF
TRBV28	TRBD2	TRBJ2-7	CASSSLTSGIYEQYF
TRBV11-2	TRBD1	TRBJ1-1	CASSPMTGTYSEAFF
TRBV28	.	TRBJ1-5	CASSLRASNQPQHF
TRBV19	.	TRBJ1-4	CASTQGRAREKLFF
TRBV25-1	.	TRBJ1-2	CASSEFVRGYTF